This record covers a single T cell receptor beta chain. The antigen remains unidentified. The entry originates in a study of T cell responses to AZD1222 COVID-19 vaccine. Study context: Some second doses came at about 4 weeks and others at about 12 weeks; these were pooled. Overall study results and limits: White British ancestry dominated among donors, who included more females, and clonal diversity was possibly underestimated. Spike-wide vaccine-associated CD4 TCRs dominated at 160-218 and 743-854.

Looked up from germline, CDR1 is MNHEY and CDR2 is SMNVEV (reference sequence). This CDR3 spans 14 amino acids. V lost 5 bases, J lost 8 bases, and 18 bases lay in between. TCRdb keeps only in-frame clones here, not all; method: immunoSEQ multiplex PCR. This sample has approximately 130,000 clones, with nearly 95% found just once. The clonotype originates from an adult in good health. The sequencing here drew on peripheral blood, taken on day 0 of AZD1222 vaccination. The V and J genes are TRBV27 and TRBJ1-2, with D perhaps matching TRBD1 (6 bases). Here the CDR3 DNA reads TGTGCCAGCAGTGCCCACGACAGGTCTGGGGGCTACACCTTC. This gives the protein CASSAHDRSGGYTF.